The subject of this entry is one T cell receptor beta chain. Noted time point: patch test 3, about 24 weeks after DPC sensitization. Treatment described: therapeutic diphenylcyclopropenone sensitization with weekly scalp DPC. Trimming took 1 base from V and 3 from J, leaving 3 bases between them. This CDR3 is 13 amino acids long. Per the germline V gene, CDR1 is KGHDR and CDR2 is SFDVKD. In the study's own analysis: TCRs per sample had a median of approximately 96,000 and ranged from roughly 20,000 to 690,600. TCRdb reprocessed the RACE reads with MiXCR, giving one entry per CDR3 protein. These V and J calls are TCRdb output, not the study's own analysis. This table has about 110,000 distinct CDR3 sequences, approximately 36% appearing once. The data were taken from a study of human T cells and chemical hapten exposure.

The receptor's source is a man aged 40-55 years with alopecia areata. Some clones in this sample may be carry-over from other donors' samples. This chain connects TRBV24-1 to TRBJ2-1; no definite D call. The sequencing here drew on whole blood, taken in connection with sensitization to the hapten diphenylcyclopropenone (DPC). The CDR3 DNA sequence: TGTGCCACCAGTGATTTTGGCTACAATGAGCAGTTCTTC. Its translation is CATSDFGYNEQFF.